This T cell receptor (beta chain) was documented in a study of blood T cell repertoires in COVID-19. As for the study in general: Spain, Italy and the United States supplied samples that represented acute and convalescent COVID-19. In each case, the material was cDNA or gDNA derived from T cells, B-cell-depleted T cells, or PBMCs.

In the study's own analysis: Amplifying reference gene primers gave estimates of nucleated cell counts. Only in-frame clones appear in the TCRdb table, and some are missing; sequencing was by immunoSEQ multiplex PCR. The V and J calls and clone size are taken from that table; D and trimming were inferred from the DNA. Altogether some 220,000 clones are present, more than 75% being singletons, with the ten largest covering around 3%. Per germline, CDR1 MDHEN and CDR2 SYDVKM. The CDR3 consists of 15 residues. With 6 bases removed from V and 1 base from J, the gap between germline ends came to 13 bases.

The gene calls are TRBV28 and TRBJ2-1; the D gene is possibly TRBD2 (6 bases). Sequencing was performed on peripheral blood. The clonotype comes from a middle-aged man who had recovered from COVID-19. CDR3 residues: CASRVRDLSYNEQFF. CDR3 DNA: TGTGCCAGCAGAGTCCGGGACTTATCCTACAATGAGCAGTTCTTC.